The clone carrying this T cell receptor (beta chain) has just a few counts. 13 Jbeta primers and 60 Vbeta primers were used for the PCR. In the authors' workflow: An analysis that came later counted tens of millions of unique TCR beta chains, around 10 million shared. Produced via immunoSEQ multiplex PCR; TCRdb's table is partial and in-frame only. That table is the source of V, J and clone size, and D and trimming were worked out from the DNA. Here the sample spans about 200,000 clones, around 85% being singletons. The CDR3 is made up of 14 amino acids. V shed 4 bases and J 7 bases; nucleotides not matched to a gene: 6. CDR1 is MNHNS and CDR2 is SASEGT in the germline V gene. The data stem from a study of cytomegalovirus exposure and HLA in healthy donors.

The sample was PBMCs. The TCR originated in a man over 45 in good health and CMV-seronegative. The chain joins TRBV6-1 to TRBJ1-5; 8 bases align to TRBD1. The CDR3 nucleotides are TGTGCCAGCAGTGTCGGACAGGGAGAACAGCCCCAGCATTTT. It is translated as CASSVGQGEQPQHF.